This entry concerns a single T cell receptor beta chain. This sample is drawn from a study of cytomegalovirus exposure and HLA in healthy donors. The study ran its PCR with 60 Vbeta and 13 Jbeta primers. TCRdb's copy holds only in-frame clones and misses some; the assay was immunoSEQ multiplex PCR. The table has some 210,000 clones, roughly 80% seen once. The germline V and J ends were trimmed by 3 bases and 0 bases, with 15 bases remaining between them. CDR3 size: 16 residues. Per the germline V gene, CDR1 is MDHEN and CDR2 is SYDVKM. The V gene is TRBV28, the J gene TRBJ2-7; D not resolved. This sequence was found in a woman in her 30s in good health and CMV-seropositive. Sequenced sample: PBMCs. This CDR3 reads CASSFRGTLGSYEQYF. CDR3 in DNA: TGTGCCAGCAGTTTCCGCGGAACTCTAGGCTCCTACGAGCAGTACTTC. Using reference TRBV28 and TRBJ2-7 for the parts outside the CDR3, the full variable domain is DVKVTQSSRYLVKRTGEKVFLECVQDMDHENMFWYRQDPGLGLRLIYFSYDVKMKEKGDIPEGYSVSREKKERFSLILESASTNQTSMYLCASSFRGTLGSYEQYFGPGTRLTVT.